The rows below give T cell receptor beta chains drawn from one sample of a study of blood T cell repertoires in COVID-19. Here immunoSEQ multiplex PCR was the method, and the copy in TCRdb shows in-frame clones only, minus some. The sample shows under 200,000 clones, 80% of them seen only once. The sequenced sample consisted of peripheral blood. These receptors were obtained from a man between 65 and 85 years old with active or convalescent COVID-19. The CDR3 runs from the conserved cysteine through the conserved F or W. Fields, in order: J gene, V gene, CDR3 protein.

TRBJ2-7,TRBV5-1,CASSWTGLEQYF
TRBJ2-5,TRBV5-1,CASSLGDRVETQYF
TRBJ2-1,TRBV3-1/TRBV3-2,CASSPPGAFYNEQFF
TRBJ2-6,TRBV28,CASIPGQGASSGANVLTF
TRBJ1-3,TRBV6-6,CASSSAAGASGNTIYF
TRBJ2-3,TRBV7-8,CASSLASLLAGTDTQYF
TRBJ2-1,TRBV12-3/TRBV12-4,CASSFFQYNEQFF
TRBJ2-1,TRBV5-1,CASSFRTGLAGGSSYNEQFF
TRBJ1-4,TRBV7-9,CASSRQGSNEKLFF
TRBJ2-7,TRBV27,CASSPWTGGNEQYF
TRBJ1-1,TRBV5-4,CASSSSDRTNTEAFF
TRBJ1-2,TRBV5-1,CASSLGGSNYGYTF
TRBJ2-3,TRBV10-3,CAISEWLGGRSTDTQYF
TRBJ1-3,TRBV2,CASSLASGNTIYF
TRBJ1-3,TRBV19,CASGGALSGNTIYF
TRBJ2-3,TRBV18,CASSPQAGGPGFMDTQYF
TRBJ1-2,TRBV7-2,CASSLDQGQGRGYGYTF
TRBJ2-2,TRBV18,CASSPTGTGGTGELFF
TRBJ2-6,TRBV2,CATTKRDSGANVLTF
TRBJ2-1,TRBV3-1/TRBV3-2,CASSLGQGAREQFF
TRBJ2-3,TRBV2,CASHWGGDTQYF
TRBJ2-2,TRBV5-1,CASSLQRGGTGELFF
TRBJ2-2,TRBV12-3/TRBV12-4,CASRYYTGELFF
TRBJ1-1,TRBV4-2,CASSQEGQGLMNTEAFF
TRBJ1-2,TRBV7-3,CASGGRQENYGYTF
TRBJ1-3,TRBV2,CASRVLPSGNTIYF